The source of this TCR beta chain is a study of blood T cell repertoires in COVID-19. In the original processing: Counts of nucleated cells, estimated from reference gene primer amplification, were obtained. Using immunoSEQ multiplex PCR, the repertoire was profiled, and TCRdb retains in-frame clones only, with some absent. V and J calls and clone size are given by that table; D and trimming were obtained from the DNA. The data hold around 150,000 clones, with around 82% observed a single time. Germline loops: CDR1 MNHEY, CDR2 SMNVEV (reference sequence). The CDR3 contains 15 residues. V shed 4 bases, J shed 3 bases, and the junction held 5 bases outside the gene matches. This clone was detected a few times.

The TCR originated in a woman between 50 and 59 years old with acute or convalescent COVID-19. Sequenced material: peripheral blood. The V and J genes are TRBV27 and TRBJ2-1, with 8 nucleotides matching TRBD2. The CDR3 protein is CASSYGSGDYNEQFF. As DNA, the CDR3 is TGTGCCAGCAGTTATGGTAGCGGGGACTACAATGAGCAGTTCTTC.